This T cell receptor (beta chain) emerged from a study of shared T cell receptors in the human thymus. J gave up 4 bases and V 6 bases, and 8 bases lay outside the gene matches. The CDR3 is 14 residues long. Germline CDR1 LNHNV, CDR2 YYDKDF (reference sequence). The data were produced by immunoSEQ multiplex PCR, yet TCRdb's version contains in-frame clones alone and is incomplete. The table includes roughly 550,000 clones, around 78% detected once. This clone was picked up a small number of times. These sequences were also reported in another study, on human thymus T cells.

The chain uses TRBV15 and TRBJ2-7; TRBD1 aligns across 8 bases. The sample taken for sequencing was thymocytes. The sequence came from a boy in the first two years of life with a congenital heart defect. This CDR3 reads CATRLAGGRYEQYF. For the CDR3, the DNA is TGTGCCACCAGACTGGCAGGGGGCAGGTACGAGCAGTACTTC.